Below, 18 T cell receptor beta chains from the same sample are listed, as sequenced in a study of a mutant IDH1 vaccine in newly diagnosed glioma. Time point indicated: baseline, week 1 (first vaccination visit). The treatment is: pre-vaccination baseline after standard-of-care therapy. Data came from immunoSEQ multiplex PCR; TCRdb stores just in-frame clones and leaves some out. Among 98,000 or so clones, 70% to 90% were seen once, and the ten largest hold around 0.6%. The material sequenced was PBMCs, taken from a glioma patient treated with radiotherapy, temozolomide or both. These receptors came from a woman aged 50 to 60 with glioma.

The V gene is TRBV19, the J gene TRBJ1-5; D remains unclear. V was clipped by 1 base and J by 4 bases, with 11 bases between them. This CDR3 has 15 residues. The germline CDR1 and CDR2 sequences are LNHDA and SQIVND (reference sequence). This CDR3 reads CASSIGTSLNQPQHF. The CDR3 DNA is TGTGCCAGTAGTATAGGAACGAGTCTAAATCAGCCCCAGCATTTT. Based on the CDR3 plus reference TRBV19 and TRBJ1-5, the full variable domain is DGGITQSPKYLFRKEGQNVTLSCEQNLNHDAMYWYRQDPGQGLRLIYYSQIVNDFQKGDIAEGYSVSREKKESFPLTVTSAQKNPTAFYLCASSIGTSLNQPQHFGDGTRLSIL.

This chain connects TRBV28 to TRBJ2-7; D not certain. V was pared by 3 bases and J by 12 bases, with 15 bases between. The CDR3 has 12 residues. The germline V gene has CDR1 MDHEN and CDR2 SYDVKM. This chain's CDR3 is CASSLGKGPRYF. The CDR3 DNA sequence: TGTGCCAGCAGTTTGGGAAAAGGACCCCGGTACTTC. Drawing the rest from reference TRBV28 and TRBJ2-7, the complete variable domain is DVKVTQSSRYLVKRTGEKVFLECVQDMDHENMFWYRQDPGLGLRLIYFSYDVKMKEKGDIPEGYSVSREKKERFSLILESASTNQTSMYLCASSLGKGPRYFGPGTRLTVT.

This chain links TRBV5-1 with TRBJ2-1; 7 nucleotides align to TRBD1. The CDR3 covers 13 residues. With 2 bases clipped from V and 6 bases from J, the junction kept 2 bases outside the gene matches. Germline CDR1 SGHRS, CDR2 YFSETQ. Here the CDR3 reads CASSFRQGNEQFF. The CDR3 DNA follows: TGCGCCAGCAGCTTTCGACAGGGCAATGAGCAGTTCTTC.

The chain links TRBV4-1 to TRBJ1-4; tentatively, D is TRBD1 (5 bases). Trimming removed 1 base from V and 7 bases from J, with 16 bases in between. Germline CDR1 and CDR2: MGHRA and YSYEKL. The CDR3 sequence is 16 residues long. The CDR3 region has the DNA TGCGCCAGCAGCCAAGTAGGACTCCCGGGGACTGAAAAACTGTTTTTT. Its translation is CASSQVGLPGTEKLFF.

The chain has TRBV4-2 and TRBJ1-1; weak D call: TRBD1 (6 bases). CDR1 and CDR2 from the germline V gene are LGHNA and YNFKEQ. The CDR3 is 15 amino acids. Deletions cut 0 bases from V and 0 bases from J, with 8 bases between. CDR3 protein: CASSQEGAMNTEAFF. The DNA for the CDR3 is TGTGCCAGCAGCCAAGAGGGGGCCATGAACACTGAAGCTTTCTTT.

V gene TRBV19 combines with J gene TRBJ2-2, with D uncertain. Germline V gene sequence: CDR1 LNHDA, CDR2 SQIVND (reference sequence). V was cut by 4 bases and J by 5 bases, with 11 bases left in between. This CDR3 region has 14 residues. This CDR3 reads CASSTPDLTGELFF. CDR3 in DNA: TGTGCCAGTAGTACGCCCGACTTAACCGGGGAGCTGTTTTTT.

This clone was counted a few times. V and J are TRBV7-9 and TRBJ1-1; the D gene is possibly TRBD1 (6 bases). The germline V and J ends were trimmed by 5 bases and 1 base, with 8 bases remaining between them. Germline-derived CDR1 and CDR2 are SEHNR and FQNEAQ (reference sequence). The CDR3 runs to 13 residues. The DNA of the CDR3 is TGTGCCAGCAGCCCACAGGGGAACACTGAAGCTTTCTTT. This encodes CASSPQGNTEAFF.

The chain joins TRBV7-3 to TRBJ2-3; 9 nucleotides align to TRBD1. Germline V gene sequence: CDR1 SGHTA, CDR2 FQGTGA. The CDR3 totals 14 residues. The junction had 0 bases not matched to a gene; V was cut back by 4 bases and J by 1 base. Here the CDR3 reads CASSWTGGTDTQYF. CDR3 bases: TGTGCCAGCAGCTGGACAGGGGGCACAGATACGCAGTATTTT.

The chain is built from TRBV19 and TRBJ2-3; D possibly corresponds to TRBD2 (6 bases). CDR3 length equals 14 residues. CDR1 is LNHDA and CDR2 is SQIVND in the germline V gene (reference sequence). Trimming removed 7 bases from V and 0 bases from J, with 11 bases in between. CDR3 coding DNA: TGTGCCAGTACTAGCGAAAGAAGCACAGATACGCAGTATTTT. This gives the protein CASTSERSTDTQYF.

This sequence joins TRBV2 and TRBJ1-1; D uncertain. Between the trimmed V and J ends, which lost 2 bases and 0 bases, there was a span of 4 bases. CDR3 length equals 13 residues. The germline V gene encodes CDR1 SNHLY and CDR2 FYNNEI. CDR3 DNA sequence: TGTGCCAGCAGTGAAATAATGAACACTGAAGCTTTCTTT. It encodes CASSEIMNTEAFF.

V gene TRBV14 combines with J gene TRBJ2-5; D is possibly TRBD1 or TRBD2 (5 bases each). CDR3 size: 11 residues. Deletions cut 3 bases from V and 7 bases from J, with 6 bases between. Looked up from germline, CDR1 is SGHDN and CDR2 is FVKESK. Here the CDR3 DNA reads TGTGCCAGCAGCCAGGGACGGACCCAGTACTTC. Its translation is CASSQGRTQYF.

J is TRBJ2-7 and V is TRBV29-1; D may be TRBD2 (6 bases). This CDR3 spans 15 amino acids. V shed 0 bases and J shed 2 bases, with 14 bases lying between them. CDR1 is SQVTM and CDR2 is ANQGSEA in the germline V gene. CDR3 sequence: CSVEDRDSGTYEQYF. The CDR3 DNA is TGCAGCGTTGAAGATCGGGACTCGGGAACCTACGAGCAGTACTTC.

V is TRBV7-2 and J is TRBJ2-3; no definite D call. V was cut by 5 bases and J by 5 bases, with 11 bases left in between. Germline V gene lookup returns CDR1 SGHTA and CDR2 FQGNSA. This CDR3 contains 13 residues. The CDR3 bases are TGTGCCAGCAGCCGTGTATGGGGAGATACGCAGTATTTT. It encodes CASSRVWGDTQYF.

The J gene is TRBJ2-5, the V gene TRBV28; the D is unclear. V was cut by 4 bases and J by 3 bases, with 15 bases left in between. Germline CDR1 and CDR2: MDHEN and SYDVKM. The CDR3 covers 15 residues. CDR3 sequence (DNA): TGTGCCAGCAGTTCGGAGTCGGCAGCCAAAGAGACCCAGTACTTC. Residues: CASSSESAAKETQYF.

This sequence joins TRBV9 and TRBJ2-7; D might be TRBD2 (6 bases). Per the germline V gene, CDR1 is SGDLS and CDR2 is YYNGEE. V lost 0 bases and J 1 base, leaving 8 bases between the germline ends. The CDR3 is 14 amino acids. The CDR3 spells CASSVEGTSYEQYF. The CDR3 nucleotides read TGTGCCAGCAGCGTAGAAGGGACTTCCTACGAGCAGTACTTC.

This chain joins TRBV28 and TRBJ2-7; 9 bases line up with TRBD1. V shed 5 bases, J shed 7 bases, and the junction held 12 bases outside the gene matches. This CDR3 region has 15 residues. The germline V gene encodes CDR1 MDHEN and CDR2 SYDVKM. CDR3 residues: CASSPPGTGKREQYF. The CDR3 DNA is TGTGCCAGCAGTCCACCTGGGACAGGGAAGAGGGAGCAGTACTTC. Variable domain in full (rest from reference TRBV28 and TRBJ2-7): DVKVTQSSRYLVKRTGEKVFLECVQDMDHENMFWYRQDPGLGLRLIYFSYDVKMKEKGDIPEGYSVSREKKERFSLILESASTNQTSMYLCASSPPGTGKREQYFGPGTRLTVT.

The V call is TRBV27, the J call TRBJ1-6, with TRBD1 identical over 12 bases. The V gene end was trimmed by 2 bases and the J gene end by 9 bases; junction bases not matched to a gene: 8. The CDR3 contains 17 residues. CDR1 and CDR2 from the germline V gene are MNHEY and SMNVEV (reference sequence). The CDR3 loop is CASSLGTGGTSASPLHF. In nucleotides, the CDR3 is TGTGCCAGCAGTTTAGGGACAGGGGGCACCTCCGCTTCACCCCTCCACTTT.

CDR3 region: CASSSAVNTEAFF. DNA of the CDR3: TGTGCCAGCAGCTCGGCAGTGAACACTGAAGCTTTCTTT. V gene TRBV5-4 combines with J gene TRBJ1-1, with D uncertain. The ends were cut back, 3 bases at V and 0 bases at J, with 6 bases in the middle. The CDR3 is made up of 13 amino acids. Germline CDR1 SGHNT, CDR2 YYREEE (reference sequence).